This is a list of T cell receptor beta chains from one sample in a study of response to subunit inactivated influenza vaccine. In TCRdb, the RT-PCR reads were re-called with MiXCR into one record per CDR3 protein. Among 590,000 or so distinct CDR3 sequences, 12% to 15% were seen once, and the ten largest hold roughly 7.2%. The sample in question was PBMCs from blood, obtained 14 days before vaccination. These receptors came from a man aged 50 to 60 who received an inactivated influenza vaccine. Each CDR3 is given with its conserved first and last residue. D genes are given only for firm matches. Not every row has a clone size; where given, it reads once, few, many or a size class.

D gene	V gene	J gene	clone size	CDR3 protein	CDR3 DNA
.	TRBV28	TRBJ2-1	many	CASNLGLNEQFF	TGTGCCAGCAACTTAGGCCTGAATGAGCAGTTCTTC
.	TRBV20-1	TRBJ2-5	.	CSARDRLAGETQYF	TGCAGTGCTAGAGATCGGTTAGCCGGAGAGACCCAGTACTTC
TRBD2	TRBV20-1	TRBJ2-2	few	CSASMTSGYTGELFF	TGCAGTGCTAGCATGACTAGCGGCTACACCGGGGAGCTGTTTTTT
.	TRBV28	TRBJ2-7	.	CASSLGSRTLEQYF	TGTGCCAGCAGTTTGGGGAGCCGAACTCTGGAGCAGTACTTC
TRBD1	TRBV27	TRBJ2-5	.	CASSSGGRGLGETQYF	TGTGCCAGCAGTTCTGGCGGCAGGGGGCTTGGGGAGACCCAGTACTTC
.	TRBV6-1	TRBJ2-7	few	CASSQGPYYEQYF	TGTGCCAGCAGCCAAGGGCCGTACTACGAGCAGTACTTC
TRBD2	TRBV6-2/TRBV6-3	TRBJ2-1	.	CASSYLGGGDDNEQFF	TGTGCCAGCAGTTACCTCGGCGGGGGGGATGACAATGAGCAGTTCTTC
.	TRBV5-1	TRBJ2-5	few	CASSWAEETQYF	TGCGCCAGCAGCTGGGCCGAGGAGACCCAGTACTTC
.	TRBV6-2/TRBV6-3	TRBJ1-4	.	CASSYSGRTNEKLFF	TGTGCCAGCAGTTACTCCGGGCGAACTAATGAAAAACTGTTTTTT
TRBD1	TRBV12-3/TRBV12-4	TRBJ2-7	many	CASSKIQGYEQYF	TGTGCCAGCAGTAAAATACAGGGGTACGAGCAGTACTTC
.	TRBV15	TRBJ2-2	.	CATSRDEGLVTGELFF	TGTGCCACCAGCAGAGATGAAGGTCTAGTTACCGGGGAGCTGTTTTTT
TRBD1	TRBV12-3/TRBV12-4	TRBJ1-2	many	CASSLDRVGGYTF	TGTGCCAGCAGTCTCGACAGGGTTGGTGGCTACACCTTC
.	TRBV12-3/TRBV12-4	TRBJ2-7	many	CASSRRAGNEQYF	TGTGCCAGCAGCCGGAGGGCGGGGAACGAGCAGTACTTC